The present T cell receptor (beta chain) was sequenced within a study of T cell repertoires in cytomegalovirus infection. Across the whole study: Through public TCR beta signatures, both CMV infection and matching HLA type were indicated. The study, taken as a whole, reports: Across the ex vivo response, the dominant clonotypes were HLA-C-restricted CMV-specific TCR beta clonotypes. Based on cumulative public TCR beta family frequency, carriers of CMV plus the relevant HLA were identified.

One entry per CDR3 protein results from TCRdb running MiXCR on the reads. Of more than 200,000 distinct CDR3 sequences listed, approximately 9% are singletons. The CDR3 is 11 residues long. Trimming left V 2 bases short and J 7 bases short, with 8 bases between. The V gene's germline CDR1 is DFQATT and CDR2 SNEGSKA (reference sequence). A note on this clonotype: The antigen is not known.

The chain couples TRBV20-1 to TRBJ1-2; the D is unclear. This TCR was sampled from a human donor in good health (CMV status not recorded). Some clones in this sample may be carry-over from other donors' samples. Sequencing was carried out using PBMCs. CDR3 DNA sequence: TGCAGTGCTAGATGGATTCCTGGCTACACCTTC. Translation gives CSARWIPGYTF.